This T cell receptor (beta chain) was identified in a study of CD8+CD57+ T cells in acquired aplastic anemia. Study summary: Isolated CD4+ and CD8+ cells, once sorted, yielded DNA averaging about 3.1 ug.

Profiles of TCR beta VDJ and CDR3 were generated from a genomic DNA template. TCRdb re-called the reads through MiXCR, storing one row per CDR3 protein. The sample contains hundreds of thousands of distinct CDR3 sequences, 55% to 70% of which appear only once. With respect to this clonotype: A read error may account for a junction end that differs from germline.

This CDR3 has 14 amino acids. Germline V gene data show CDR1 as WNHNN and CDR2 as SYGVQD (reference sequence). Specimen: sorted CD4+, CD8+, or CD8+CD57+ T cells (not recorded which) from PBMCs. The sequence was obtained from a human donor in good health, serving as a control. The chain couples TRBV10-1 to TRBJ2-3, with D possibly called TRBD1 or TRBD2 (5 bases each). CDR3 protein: CASSDRGGPDTQYF. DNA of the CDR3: TGTGCCAGCAGTGACCGGGGCGGGCCCGATACGCAGTATTTT.